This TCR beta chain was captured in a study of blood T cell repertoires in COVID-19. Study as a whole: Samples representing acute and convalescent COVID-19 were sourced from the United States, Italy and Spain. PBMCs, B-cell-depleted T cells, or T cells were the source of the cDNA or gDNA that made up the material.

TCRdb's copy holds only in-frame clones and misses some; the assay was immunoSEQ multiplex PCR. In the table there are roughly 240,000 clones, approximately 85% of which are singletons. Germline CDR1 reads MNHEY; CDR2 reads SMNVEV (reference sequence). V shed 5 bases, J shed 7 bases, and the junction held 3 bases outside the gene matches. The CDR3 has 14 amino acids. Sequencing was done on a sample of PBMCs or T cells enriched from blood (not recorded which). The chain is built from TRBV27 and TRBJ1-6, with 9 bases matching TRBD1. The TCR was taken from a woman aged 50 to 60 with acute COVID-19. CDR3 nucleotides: TGTGCCAGCAGTCGCGGACAGGGGAATTCACCCCTCCACTTT. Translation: CASSRGQGNSPLHF.